Sequencing of this T cell receptor (beta chain) was carried out in a study of blood T cell repertoires in COVID-19. The germline V gene encodes CDR1 LGHNT and CDR2 FRNRAP. The J segment lost 1 base and the V segment lost 5 bases, leaving 7 bases of the junction unmatched. The CDR3 consists of 15 residues. Profiled with immunoSEQ multiplex PCR; TCRdb holds only in-frame clones, not every one. The table shows 240,000 or so clones, with around 89% occurring only once. Recruits, aged about 18 to 95 years, lived in 25 or so US areas. Assignments of participants to cohorts depended upon their own reported clinical history. Exposed study participants had met a COVID-19 case within 2 weeks before entry.

The chain combines TRBV12-5 with TRBJ1-1; 7 bases are a match to TRBD1. This sequence originates from a man in his fifties who had been exposed to COVID-19. The sample comprised PBMCs or T cells enriched from blood (not recorded which). The CDR3 DNA reads as TGTGCTAGTGGTGCCCGACAGGGATGGAACACTGAAGCTTTCTTT. It is translated as CASGARQGWNTEAFF.